This T cell receptor beta chain was sequenced during a study of T cell changes during pregnancy in multiple sclerosis. TCRdb's table, derived via immunoSEQ multiplex PCR, lists solely in-frame clones and lacks some. The sample has fewer than 40,000 clones; about 90% are singletons. Germline trimming cut 2 bases from V and 3 bases from J; bases unmatched to any gene: 15. The CDR3 totals 18 residues. CDR1 is SGHTA, CDR2 FQGNSA, per germline. The receptor was derived from a female donor with multiple sclerosis, enrolled in a pregnancy study. The sequenced sample was CD8+ T cells from peripheral blood mononuclear cells, obtained after pregnancy. This rearrangement joins TRBV7-2 to TRBJ2-5, with 7 bases identical to TRBD2. In DNA form, the CDR3 reads TGTGCCAGCAGCTTACTAGTTCTAGCGGCTTCAACCAAAGAGACCCAGTACTTC. Its protein product is CASSLLVLAASTKETQYF.